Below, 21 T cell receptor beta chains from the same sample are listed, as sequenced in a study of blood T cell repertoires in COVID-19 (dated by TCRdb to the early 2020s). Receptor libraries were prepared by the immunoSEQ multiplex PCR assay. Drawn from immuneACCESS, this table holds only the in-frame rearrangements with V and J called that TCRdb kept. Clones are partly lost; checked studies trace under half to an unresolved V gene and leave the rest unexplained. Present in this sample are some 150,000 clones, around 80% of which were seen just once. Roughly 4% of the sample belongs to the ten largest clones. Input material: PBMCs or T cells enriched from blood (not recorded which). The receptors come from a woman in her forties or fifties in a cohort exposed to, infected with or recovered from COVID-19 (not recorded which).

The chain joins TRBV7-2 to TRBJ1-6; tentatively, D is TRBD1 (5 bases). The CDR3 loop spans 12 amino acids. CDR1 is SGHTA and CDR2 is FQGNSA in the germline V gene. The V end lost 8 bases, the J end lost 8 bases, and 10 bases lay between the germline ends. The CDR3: CASGRGYSPLHF. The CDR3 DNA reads TGTGCCAGCGGCCGGGGGTATTCACCCCTCCACTTT.

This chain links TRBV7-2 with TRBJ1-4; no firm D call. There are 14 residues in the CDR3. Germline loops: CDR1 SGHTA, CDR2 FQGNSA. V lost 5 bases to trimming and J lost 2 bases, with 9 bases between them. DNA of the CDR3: TGTGCCAGCAGCCCTAGAGGTACTAATGAAAAACTGTTTTTT. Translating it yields CASSPRGTNEKLFF.

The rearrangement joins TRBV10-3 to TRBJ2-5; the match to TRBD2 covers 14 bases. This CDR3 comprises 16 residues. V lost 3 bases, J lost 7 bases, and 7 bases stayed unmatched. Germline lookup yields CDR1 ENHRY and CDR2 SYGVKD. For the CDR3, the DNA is TGTGCCATCAGTGACCCGGGACTAGCGGGGGCCGGGACCCAGTACTTC. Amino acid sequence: CAISDPGLAGAGTQYF.

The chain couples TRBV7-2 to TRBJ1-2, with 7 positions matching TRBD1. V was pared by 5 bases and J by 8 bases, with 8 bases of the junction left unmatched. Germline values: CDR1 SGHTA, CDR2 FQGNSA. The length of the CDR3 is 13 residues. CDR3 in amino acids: CASSLRQGVGYTF. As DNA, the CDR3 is TGTGCCAGCAGCCTCCGACAGGGCGTCGGCTACACCTTC.

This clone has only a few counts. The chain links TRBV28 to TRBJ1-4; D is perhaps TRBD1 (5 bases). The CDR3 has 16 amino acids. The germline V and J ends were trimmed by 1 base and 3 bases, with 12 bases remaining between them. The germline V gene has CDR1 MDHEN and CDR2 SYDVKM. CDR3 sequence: CASSLSLETANEKLFF. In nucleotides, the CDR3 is TGTGCCAGCAGTTTATCGCTGGAGACAGCTAATGAAAAACTGTTTTTT. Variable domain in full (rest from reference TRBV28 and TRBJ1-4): DVKVTQSSRYLVKRTGEKVFLECVQDMDHENMFWYRQDPGLGLRLIYFSYDVKMKEKGDIPEGYSVSREKKERFSLILESASTNQTSMYLCASSLSLETANEKLFFGSGTQLSVL.

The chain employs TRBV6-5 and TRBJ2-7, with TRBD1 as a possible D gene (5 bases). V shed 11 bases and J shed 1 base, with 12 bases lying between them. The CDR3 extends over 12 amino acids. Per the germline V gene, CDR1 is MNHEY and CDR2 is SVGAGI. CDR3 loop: CARNTGSYEQYF. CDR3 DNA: TGTGCCCGTAATACAGGTTCCTACGAGCAGTACTTC.

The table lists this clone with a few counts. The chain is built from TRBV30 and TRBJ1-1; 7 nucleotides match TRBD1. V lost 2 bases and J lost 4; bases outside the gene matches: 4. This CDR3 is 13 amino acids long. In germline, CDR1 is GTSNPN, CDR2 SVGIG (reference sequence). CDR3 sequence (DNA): TGTGCCTGGAGTAGGGGGCTGGTCACTGAAGCTTTCTTT. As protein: CAWSRGLVTEAFF.

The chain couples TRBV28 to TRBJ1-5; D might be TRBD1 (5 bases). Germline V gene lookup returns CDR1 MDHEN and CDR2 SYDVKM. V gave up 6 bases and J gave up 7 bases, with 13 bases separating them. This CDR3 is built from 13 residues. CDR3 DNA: TGTGCCAGCAGCCCAGGAGGGGTCCAGCCCCAGCATTTT. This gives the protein CASSPGGVQPQHF.

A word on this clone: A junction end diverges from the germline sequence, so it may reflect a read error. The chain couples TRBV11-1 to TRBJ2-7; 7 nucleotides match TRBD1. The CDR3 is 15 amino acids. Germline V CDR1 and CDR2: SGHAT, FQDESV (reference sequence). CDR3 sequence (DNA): TGTGCCAGCAGCTTAACCCCCGACAGGGCAAACCAGTGTATCTTC. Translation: CASSLTPDRANQCIF. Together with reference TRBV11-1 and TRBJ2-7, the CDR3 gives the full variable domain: EAEVAQSPRYKITEKSQAVAFWCDPISGHATLYWYRQILGQGPELLVQFQDESVVDDSQLPKDRFSAERLKGVDSTLKIQPAELGDSAMYLCASSLTPDRANQCIFGPGTRLTVT.

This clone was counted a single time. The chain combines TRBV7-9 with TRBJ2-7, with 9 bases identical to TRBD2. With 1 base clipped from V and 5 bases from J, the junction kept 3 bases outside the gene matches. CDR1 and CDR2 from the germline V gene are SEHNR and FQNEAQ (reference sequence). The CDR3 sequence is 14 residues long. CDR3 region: CASSLVGTSNEQYF. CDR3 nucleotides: TGTGCCAGCAGCTTAGTCGGGACTAGCAACGAGCAGTACTTC. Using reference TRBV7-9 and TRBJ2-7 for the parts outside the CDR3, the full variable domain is DTGVSQNPRHKITKRGQNVTFRCDPISEHNRLYWYRQTLGQGPEFLTYFQNEAQLEKSRLLSDRFSAERPKGSFSTLEIQRTEQGDSAMYLCASSLVGTSNEQYFGPGTRLTVT.

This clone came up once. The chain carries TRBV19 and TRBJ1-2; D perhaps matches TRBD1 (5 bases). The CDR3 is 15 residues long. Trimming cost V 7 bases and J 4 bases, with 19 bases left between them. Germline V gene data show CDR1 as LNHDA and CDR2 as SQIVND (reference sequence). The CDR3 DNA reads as TGTGCCAGTAACATAGGGGCAGATATCTTCTATGGCTACACCTTC. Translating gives CASNIGADIFYGYTF.

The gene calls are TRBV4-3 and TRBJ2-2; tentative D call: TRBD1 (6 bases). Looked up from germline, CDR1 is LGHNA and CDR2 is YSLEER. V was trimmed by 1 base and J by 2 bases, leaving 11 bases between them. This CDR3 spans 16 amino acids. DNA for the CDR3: TGCGCCAGCAGCCAAGCTACAGGGACAAACACCGGGGAGCTGTTTTTT. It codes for CASSQATGTNTGELFF.

CDR3 nucleotide sequence: TGTGCCAGCAGTGGGGGGGAGGAAGCTTTCTTT. It translates to CASSGGEEAFF. The chain uses TRBV12-3 or TRBV12-4 and TRBJ1-1; tentatively, D is TRBD1 (5 bases). This CDR3 spans 11 amino acids. Between the trimmed V and J ends, which lost 5 bases and 8 bases, there was a span of 9 bases.

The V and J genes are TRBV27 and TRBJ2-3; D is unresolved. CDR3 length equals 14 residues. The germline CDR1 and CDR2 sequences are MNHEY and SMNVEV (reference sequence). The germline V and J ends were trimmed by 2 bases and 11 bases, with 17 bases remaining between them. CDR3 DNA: TGTGCCAGCAGTTTACTCGCTGCGATTGATCGGCAGTATTTT. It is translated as CASSLLAAIDRQYF.

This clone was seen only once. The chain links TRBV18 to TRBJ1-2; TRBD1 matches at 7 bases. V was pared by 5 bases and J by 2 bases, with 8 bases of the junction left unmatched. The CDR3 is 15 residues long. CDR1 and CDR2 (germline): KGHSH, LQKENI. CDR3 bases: TGTGCCAGCTCAACCCCTACACAGGGGAACTATGGCTACACCTTC. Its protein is CASSTPTQGNYGYTF.

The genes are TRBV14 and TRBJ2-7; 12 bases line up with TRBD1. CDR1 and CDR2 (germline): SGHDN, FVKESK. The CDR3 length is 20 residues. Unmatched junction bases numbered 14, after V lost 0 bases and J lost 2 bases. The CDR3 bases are TGTGCCAGCAGCCAAGAAGGCCCGGGACAGGGGGCCCTCGGCGCCTACGAGCAGTACTTC. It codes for CASSQEGPGQGALGAYEQYF.

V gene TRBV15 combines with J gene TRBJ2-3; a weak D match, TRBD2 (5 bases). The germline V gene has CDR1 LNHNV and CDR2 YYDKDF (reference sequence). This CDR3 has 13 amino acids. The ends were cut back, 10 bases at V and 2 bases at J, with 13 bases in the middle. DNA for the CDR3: TGTGCCATTCAGACTATTAACACAGATACGCAGTATTTT. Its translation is CAIQTINTDTQYF.

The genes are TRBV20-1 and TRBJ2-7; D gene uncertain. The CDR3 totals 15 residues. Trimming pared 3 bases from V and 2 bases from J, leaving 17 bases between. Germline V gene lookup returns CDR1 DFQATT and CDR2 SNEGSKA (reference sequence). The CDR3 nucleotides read TGCAGTGCTAGTGGCCAGCACAACGCGGCCTACGAGCAGTACTTC. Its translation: CSASGQHNAAYEQYF.

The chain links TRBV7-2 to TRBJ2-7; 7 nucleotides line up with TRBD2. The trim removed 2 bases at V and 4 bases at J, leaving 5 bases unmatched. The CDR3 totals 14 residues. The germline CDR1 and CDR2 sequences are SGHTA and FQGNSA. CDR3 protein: CASSLRGGSYEQYF. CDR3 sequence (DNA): TGTGCCAGCAGCTTACGGGGCGGGAGTTACGAGCAGTACTTC.

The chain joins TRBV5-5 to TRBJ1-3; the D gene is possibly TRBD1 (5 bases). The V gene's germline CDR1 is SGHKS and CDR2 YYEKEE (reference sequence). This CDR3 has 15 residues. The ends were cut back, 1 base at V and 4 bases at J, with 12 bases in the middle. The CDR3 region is CASSLRMGGGNTIYF. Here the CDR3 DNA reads TGTGCCAGCAGCTTGCGGATGGGGGGGGGAAACACCATATATTTT. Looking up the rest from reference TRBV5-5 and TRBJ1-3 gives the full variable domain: DAGVTQSPTHLIKTRGQQVTLRCSPISGHKSVSWYQQVLGQGPQFIFQYYEKEERGRGNFPDRFSARQFPNYSSELNVNALLLGDSALYLCASSLRMGGGNTIYFGEGSWLTVV.

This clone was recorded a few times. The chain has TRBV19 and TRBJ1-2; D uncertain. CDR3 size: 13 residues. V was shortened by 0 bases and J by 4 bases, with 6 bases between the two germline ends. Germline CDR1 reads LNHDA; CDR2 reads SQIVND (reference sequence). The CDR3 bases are TGTGCCAGTAGTATAGAGCGGTCCTATGGCTACACCTTC. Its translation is CASSIERSYGYTF.